This T cell receptor beta chain was recorded in a study of T cell clonality in common variable immunodeficiency. This clone showed up just a few times. What it binds is not known. The CDR3 end is not reached by the read, which stops 3 residues before it; the germline J gene fills it in. Most patients and controls had Caucasian heritage. Donors gave 5 to 8 ml heparinized peripheral whole blood. With 2 bases clipped from V and 4 bases from J, the junction kept 7 bases outside the gene matches. This CDR3 has 15 residues. Germline CDR1 is SGHDT and CDR2 is YYEEEE. The assay was immunoSEQ multiplex PCR, and TCRdb's table has in-frame clones only and misses some. This sample comprises roughly 9,900 clones, none seen once only. The study, taken as a whole, reports: Reportedly, TCR beta sequences from common variable immunodeficiency showed fewer deletions and N-nucleotide insertions. CVID subjects had higher TCRbeta clonality than healthy controls, most marked in about a third.

The chain combines TRBV5-6 with TRBJ2-7; 9 bases map to TRBD2. The receptor's source is a human donor with common variable immunodeficiency. The material sequenced was peripheral blood mononuclear cells. Partial CDR3 DNA: TGTGCCAGCAGCTTAAAAATAGCGGGGGTTTACGAG. Encoded protein: CASSLKIAGVYE. The complete CDR3 reads CASSLKIAGVYEQYF.